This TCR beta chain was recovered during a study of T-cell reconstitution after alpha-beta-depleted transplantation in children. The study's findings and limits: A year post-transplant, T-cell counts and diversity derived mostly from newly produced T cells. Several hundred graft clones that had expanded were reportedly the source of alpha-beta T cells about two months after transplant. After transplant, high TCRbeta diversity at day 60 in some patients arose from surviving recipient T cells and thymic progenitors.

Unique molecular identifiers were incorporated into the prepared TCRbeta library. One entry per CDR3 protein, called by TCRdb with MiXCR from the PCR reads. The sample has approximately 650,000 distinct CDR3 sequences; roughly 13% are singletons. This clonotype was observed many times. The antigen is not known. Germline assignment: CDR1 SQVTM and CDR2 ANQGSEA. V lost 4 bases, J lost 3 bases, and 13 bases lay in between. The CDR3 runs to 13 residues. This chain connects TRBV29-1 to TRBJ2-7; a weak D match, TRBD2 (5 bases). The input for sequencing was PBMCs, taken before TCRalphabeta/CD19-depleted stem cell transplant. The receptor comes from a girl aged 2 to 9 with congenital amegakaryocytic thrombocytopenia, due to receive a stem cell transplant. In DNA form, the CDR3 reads TGCAGCGTTGTTCTCGGGATTAGCTACGAGCAGTACTTC. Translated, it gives CSVVLGISYEQYF.